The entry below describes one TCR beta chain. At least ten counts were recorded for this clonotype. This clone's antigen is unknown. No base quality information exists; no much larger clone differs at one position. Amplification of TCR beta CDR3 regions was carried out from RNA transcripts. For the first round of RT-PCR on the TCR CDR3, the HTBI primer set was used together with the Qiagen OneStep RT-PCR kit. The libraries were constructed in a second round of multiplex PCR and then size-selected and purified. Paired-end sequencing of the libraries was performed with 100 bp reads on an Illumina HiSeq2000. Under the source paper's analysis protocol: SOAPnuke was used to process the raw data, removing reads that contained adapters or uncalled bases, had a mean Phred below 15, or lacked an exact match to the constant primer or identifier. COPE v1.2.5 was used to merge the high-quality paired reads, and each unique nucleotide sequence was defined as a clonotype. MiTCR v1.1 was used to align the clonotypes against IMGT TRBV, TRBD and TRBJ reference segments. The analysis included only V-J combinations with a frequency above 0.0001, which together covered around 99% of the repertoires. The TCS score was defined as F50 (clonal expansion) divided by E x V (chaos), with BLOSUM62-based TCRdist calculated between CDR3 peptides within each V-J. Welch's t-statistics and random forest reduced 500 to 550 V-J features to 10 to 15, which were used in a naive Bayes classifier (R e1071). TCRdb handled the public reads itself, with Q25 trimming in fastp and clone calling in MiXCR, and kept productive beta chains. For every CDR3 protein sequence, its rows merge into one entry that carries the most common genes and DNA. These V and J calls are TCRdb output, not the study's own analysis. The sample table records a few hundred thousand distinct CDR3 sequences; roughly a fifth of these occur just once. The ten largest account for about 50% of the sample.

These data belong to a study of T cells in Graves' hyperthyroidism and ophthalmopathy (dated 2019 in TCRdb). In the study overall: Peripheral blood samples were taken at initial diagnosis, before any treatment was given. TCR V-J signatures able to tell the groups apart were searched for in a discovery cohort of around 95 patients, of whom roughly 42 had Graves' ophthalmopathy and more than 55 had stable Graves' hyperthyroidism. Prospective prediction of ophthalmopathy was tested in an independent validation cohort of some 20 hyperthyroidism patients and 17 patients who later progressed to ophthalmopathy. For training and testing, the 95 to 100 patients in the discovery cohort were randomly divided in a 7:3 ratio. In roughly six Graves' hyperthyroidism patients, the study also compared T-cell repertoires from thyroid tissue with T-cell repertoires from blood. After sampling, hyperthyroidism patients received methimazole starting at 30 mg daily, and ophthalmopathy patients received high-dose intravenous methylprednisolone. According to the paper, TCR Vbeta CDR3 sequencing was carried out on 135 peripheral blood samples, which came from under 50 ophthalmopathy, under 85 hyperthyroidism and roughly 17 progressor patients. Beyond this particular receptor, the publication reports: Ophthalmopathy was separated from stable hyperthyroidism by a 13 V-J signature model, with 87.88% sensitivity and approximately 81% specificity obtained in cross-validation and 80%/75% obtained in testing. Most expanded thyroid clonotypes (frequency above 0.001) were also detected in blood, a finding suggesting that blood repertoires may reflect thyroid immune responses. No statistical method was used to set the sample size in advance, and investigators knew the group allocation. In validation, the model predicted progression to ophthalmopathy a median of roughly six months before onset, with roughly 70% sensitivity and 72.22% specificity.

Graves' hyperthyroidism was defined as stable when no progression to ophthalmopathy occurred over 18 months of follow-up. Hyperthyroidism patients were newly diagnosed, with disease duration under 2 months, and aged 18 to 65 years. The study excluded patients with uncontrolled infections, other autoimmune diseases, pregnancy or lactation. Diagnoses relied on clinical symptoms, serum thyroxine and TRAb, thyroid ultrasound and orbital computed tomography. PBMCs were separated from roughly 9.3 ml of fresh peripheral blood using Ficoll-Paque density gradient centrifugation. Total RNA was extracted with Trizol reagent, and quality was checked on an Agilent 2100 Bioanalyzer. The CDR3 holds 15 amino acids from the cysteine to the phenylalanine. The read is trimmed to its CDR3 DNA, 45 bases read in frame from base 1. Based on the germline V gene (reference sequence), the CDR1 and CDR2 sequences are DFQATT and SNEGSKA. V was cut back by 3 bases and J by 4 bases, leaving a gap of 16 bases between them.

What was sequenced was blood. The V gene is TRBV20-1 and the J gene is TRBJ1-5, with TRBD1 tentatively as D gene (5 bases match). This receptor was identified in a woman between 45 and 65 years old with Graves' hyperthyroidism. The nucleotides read TGCAGTGCTAGGGGCAGGGAGAGTGGTAATCAGCCCCAGCATTTT. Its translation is CSARGRESGNQPQHF.